This T cell receptor beta chain was identified during a study of glioma-infiltrating T cells. About the study: Glioblastomas were WHO grade IV, sampled at first diagnosis; low-grade were grade II.

TCR alpha and beta CDR3 regions were amplified from RNA using iRepertoire nested multiplex PCR. TCRdb independently ran MiXCR on the multiplex PCR reads; one entry per CDR3 protein. The table includes about 380,000 distinct CDR3 sequences, around 45% detected once. The CDR3 sequence is 16 residues long. Germline V lookup: CDR1 MDHEN, CDR2 SYDVKM. In regard to this clonotype: Its antigen is not identified. A read error may be the cause here, since a much bigger clone is one base away.

General study findings and limits: CDR3 overlap between tissue and blood was very small. A blood CDR3 motif signature was depleted in highly divergent patients.

The chain couples TRBV28 to TRBJ1-1; the match to TRBD1 covers 7 bases. Material: glioma tissue, nonneoplastic brain tissue, or PBMCs (not recorded which). The clonotype was recovered from a human donor with low-grade glioma or glioblastoma, undergoing nonglioma brain surgery, or in good health (not recorded which). DNA of the CDR3: TGTGCCAGCATCCGGGACAGCCAAAGGGGGAACAGTGAAGCTTTCTTT. As protein: CASIRDSQRGNSEAFF. Complete variable domain (other parts from reference TRBV28 and TRBJ1-1): DVKVTQSSRYLVKRTGEKVFLECVQDMDHENMFWYRQDPGLGLRLIYFSYDVKMKEKGDIPEGYSVSREKKERFSLILESASTNQTSMYLCASIRDSQRGNSEAFFGQGTRLTVV.